The 16 T cell receptor beta chains listed next were all sequenced from one sample in a study of T cell changes during pregnancy in multiple sclerosis. Some clones are missing from TCRdb's copy, which holds only in-frame ones; the method was immunoSEQ multiplex PCR. The sample has about 38,000 clones; under 95% are singletons. Material: CD8+ T cells from peripheral blood mononuclear cells, obtained in the third trimester of pregnancy. Source of these receptors: a female donor with multiple sclerosis, enrolled in a pregnancy study.

The J gene is TRBJ2-7, the V gene TRBV11-2; a weak D match, TRBD2 (5 bases). Germline V gene lookup returns CDR1 SGHAT and CDR2 FQNNGV. This CDR3 contains 14 residues. Trimming removed 4 bases at V and 0 bases at J, with 10 bases between. The CDR3 here is CASSSTKLSYEQYF. The CDR3 bases are TGTGCCAGCAGCTCGACTAAGCTCTCCTACGAGCAGTACTTC.

V and J are TRBV7-3 and TRBJ2-5; D unresolved. This CDR3 spans 13 amino acids. Trimming removed 1 base at V and 5 bases at J, with 8 bases between. Germline loops: CDR1 SGHTA, CDR2 FQGTGA. The CDR3 region has the DNA TGTGCCAGCAGCTTAATCGGGTGGGAGACCCAGTACTTC. As protein: CASSLIGWETQYF.

V gene TRBV21-1 combines with J gene TRBJ2-1; the table's D gene call, TRBD2, was not cross checked with the DNA. TRBV21-1 is termed a pseudogene. This CDR3 region has 15 residues. CDR3 region: CASRPSSGDYNEQFF. The DNA of the CDR3 is TGTGCCAGCAGGCCCTCTAGCGGAGACTACAATGAGCAGTTCTTC.

In this sample, this clone turned up once. Other DNA sequences in this specimen translate into the identical CDR3. CDR3 in DNA: TGTGCCAGCAGTCTTACGGGAAGCAATCAGCCCCAGCATTTT. This sequence encodes CASSLTGSNQPQHF. The chain couples TRBV27 to TRBJ1-5; D gene unclear. With 5 bases removed from V and 1 base from J, the gap between germline ends came to 9 bases. The CDR3 loop spans 14 amino acids. Germline assignment: CDR1 MNHEY and CDR2 SMNVEV (reference sequence).

The CDR3 DNA reads TGTGCCAGCAGCTCTAGCTTAGCCTCCTACAATGAGCAGTTCTTC. Translated, it gives CASSSSLASYNEQFF. J is TRBJ2-1 and V is TRBV7-2, with D tentatively TRBD2 (5 bases). The V and J ends lost 4 bases and 0 bases respectively, with 10 bases between them. The germline V gene has CDR1 SGHTA and CDR2 FQGNSA. This CDR3 contains 15 residues.

The rearrangement uses TRBV7-2 and TRBJ2-7; D is uncertain. Germline CDR1 SGHTA, CDR2 FQGNSA. This CDR3 has 11 amino acids. V was cut by 5 bases and J by 4 bases, with 6 bases left in between. CDR3 region: CASSPGYEQYF. The CDR3 DNA sequence: TGTGCCAGCAGCCCGGGTTACGAGCAGTACTTC. The full variable domain, rest sourced from reference TRBV7-2 and TRBJ2-7, is GAGVSQSPSNKVTEKGKDVELRCDPISGHTALYWYRQSLGQGLEFLIYFQGNSAPDKSGLPSDRFSAERTGGSVSTLTIQRTQQEDSAVYLCASSPGYEQYFGPGTRLTVT.

This chain links TRBV2 with TRBJ2-1; 7 nucleotides match TRBD1. The CDR3 has 14 residues. V lost 6 bases to trimming and J lost 0 bases; unmatched junction nucleotides: 2. Germline assignment: CDR1 SNHLY and CDR2 FYNNEI. In nucleotides, the CDR3 is TGTGCCAGCAGGTGGACAGGCTCCTACAATGAGCAGTTCTTC. Protein sequence: CASRWTGSYNEQFF.

The chain links TRBV9 to TRBJ2-1; perhaps TRBD2 as D (6 bases). The CDR3 loop spans 16 amino acids. Per germline, CDR1 SGDLS and CDR2 YYNGEE. Trimming pared 4 bases from V and 0 bases from J, leaving 14 bases between. The CDR3 sequence is CASSPRGGSSYNEQFF. The CDR3 bases are TGTGCCAGCAGCCCCCGCGGAGGGAGCTCCTACAATGAGCAGTTCTTC.

The chain uses TRBV7-2 and TRBJ2-7, with D possibly TRBD2 on 5 matching bases. Germline lookup yields CDR1 SGHTA and CDR2 FQGNSA. V lost 5 bases and J lost 2, with 10 bases in between. CDR3 length: 13 amino acids. The CDR3 DNA reads as TGTGCCAGCAGCCCGCCGGGAACCTACGAGCAGTACTTC. It translates to CASSPPGTYEQYF.

The V gene is TRBV9, the J gene TRBJ1-3; no clear D gene. V lost 4 bases and J 6 bases, leaving 8 bases between the germline ends. This CDR3 spans 12 amino acids. Germline CDR1 is SGDLS and CDR2 is YYNGEE. CDR3: CASSSLINTIYF. The CDR3 DNA sequence: TGTGCCAGCAGCTCCCTTATAAACACCATATATTTT.

This chain links TRBV10-3 with TRBJ2-7; D perhaps matches TRBD1 (6 bases). Germline CDR1 and CDR2: ENHRY and SYGVKD. This CDR3 is 15 amino acids long. Between the trimmed V and J ends, which lost 0 bases and 0 bases, there was a span of 9 bases. As DNA, the CDR3 is TGTGCCATCAGTGAGTCGGACAGCAACTCCTACGAGCAGTACTTC. Translation gives CAISESDSNSYEQYF.

The chain carries TRBV4-1 and TRBJ2-6; possibly TRBD1 for D (5 bases). V lost 4 bases and J lost 0, with 16 bases in between. The CDR3 sequence is 18 residues long. Germline V lookup: CDR1 MGHRA, CDR2 YSYEKL. The CDR3 loop reads CASSPYTGQNSGANVLTF. CDR3 nucleotide sequence: TGCGCCAGCAGCCCGTACACAGGACAAAACTCTGGGGCCAACGTCCTGACTTTC.

This sequence joins TRBV5-8 and TRBJ2-7; the match to TRBD1 covers 7 bases. V lost 7 bases to trimming and J lost 2 bases; unmatched junction nucleotides: 6. The CDR3 is 13 amino acids. Germline CDR1 is SGHTS and CDR2 is YDEGEE. The CDR3 nucleotides are TGTGCCAGCGGGGGACAGCAAGCCTACGAGCAGTACTTC. This sequence encodes CASGGQQAYEQYF.

The chain carries TRBV4-3 and TRBJ1-5, with a weak D call TRBD1 (6 bases). CDR3 length equals 14 residues. The V end was cut by 1 base, the J end by 2 bases, with 6 bases between. Germline assignment: CDR1 LGHNA and CDR2 YSLEER. The CDR3 sequence: CASSQGTGNQPQHF. The CDR3 DNA sequence: TGCGCCAGCAGCCAAGGGACAGGCAATCAGCCCCAGCATTTT.

This sequence joins TRBV5-1 and TRBJ1-1; D gene ambiguous. Deletions cut 2 bases from V and 2 bases from J, with 16 bases between. Germline V CDR1 and CDR2: SGHRS, YFSETQ. This CDR3 is built from 16 residues. CDR3 in amino acids: CASSFSKTTSNTEAFF. The CDR3 coding sequence is TGCGCCAGCAGCTTTAGCAAAACCACCTCAAACACTGAAGCTTTCTTT.

The rearrangement links TRBV27 to TRBJ1-5, with 12 nucleotides matching TRBD1. CDR1 is MNHEY and CDR2 is SMNVEV in the germline V gene (reference sequence). The length of the CDR3 is 16 residues. The trim removed 5 bases at V and 4 bases at J, leaving 6 bases unmatched. The CDR3 bases are TGTGCCAGCAGTCGCGGGGGACAGGGGGCAAATCAGCCCCAGCATTTT. It is translated as CASSRGGQGANQPQHF.